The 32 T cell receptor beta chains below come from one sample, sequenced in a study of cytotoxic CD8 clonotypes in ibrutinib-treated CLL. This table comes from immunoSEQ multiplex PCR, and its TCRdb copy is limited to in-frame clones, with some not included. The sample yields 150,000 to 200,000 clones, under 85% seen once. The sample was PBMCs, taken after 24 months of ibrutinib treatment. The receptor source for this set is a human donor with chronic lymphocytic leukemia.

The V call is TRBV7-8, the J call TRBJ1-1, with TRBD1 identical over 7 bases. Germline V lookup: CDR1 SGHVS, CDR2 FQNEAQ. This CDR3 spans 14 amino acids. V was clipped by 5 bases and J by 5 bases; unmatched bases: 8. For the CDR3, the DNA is TGTGCCAGCAGCCTAGGAACAGGGGTTACTGAAGCTTTCTTT. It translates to CASSLGTGVTEAFF.

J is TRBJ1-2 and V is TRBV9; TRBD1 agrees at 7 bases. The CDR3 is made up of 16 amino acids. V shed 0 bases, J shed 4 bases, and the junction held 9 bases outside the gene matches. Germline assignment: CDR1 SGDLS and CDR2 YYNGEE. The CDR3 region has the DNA TGTGCCAGCAGCGTAGACGGGACAGCGAGGGGCTATGGCTACACCTTC. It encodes CASSVDGTARGYGYTF.

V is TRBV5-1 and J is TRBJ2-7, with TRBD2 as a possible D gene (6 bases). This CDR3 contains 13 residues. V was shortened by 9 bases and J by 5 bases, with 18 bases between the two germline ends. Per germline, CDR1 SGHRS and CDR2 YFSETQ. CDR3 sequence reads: CATSINWGDEQYF. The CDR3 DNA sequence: TGCGCCACCAGTATCAATTGGGGGGACGAGCAGTACTTC.

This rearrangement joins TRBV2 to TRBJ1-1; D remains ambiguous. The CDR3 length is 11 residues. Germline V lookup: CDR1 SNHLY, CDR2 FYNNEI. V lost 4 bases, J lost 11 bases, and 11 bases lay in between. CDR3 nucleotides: TGTGCCAGCAGTGGGGCTGTCCTCGCTTTCTTT. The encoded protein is CASSGAVLAFF.

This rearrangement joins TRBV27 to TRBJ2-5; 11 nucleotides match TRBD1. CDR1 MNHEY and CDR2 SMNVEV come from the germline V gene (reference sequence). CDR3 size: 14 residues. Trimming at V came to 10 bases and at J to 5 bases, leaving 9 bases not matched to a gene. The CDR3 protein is CATSSRDRGETQYF. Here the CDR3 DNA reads TGTGCCACATCTTCCCGGGACAGGGGGGAGACCCAGTACTTC.

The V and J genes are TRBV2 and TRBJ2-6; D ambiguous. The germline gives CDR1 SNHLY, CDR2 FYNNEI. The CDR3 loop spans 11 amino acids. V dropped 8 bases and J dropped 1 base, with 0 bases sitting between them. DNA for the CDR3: TGTGCCAGCTCTGGGGCCAACGTCCTGACTTTC. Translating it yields CASSGANVLTF.

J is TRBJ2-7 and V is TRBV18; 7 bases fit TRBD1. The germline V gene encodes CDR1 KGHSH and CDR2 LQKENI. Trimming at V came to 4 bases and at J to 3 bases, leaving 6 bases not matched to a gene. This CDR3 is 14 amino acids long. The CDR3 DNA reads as TGTGCCAGCTCACAAGTACAGGGGATCTACGAGCAGTACTTC. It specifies CASSQVQGIYEQYF.

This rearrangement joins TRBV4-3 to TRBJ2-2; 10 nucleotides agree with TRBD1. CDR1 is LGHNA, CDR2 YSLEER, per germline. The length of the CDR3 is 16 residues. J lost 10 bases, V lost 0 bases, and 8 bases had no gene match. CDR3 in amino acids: CASSQETGQGGVELFF. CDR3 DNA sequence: TGCGCCAGCAGCCAAGAAACCGGACAGGGGGGCGTGGAGCTGTTTTTT.

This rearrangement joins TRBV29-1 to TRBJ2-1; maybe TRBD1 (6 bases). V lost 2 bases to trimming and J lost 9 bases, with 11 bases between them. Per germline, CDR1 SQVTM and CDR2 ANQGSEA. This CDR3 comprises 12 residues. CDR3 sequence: CSVERDTVEQFF. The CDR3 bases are TGCAGCGTTGAAAGGGACACGGTTGAGCAGTTCTTC.

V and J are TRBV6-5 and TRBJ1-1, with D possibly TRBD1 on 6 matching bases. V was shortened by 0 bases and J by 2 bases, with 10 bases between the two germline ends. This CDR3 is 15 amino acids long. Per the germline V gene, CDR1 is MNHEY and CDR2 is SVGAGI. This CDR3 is CASSYSWTDNTEAFF. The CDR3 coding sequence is TGTGCCAGCAGTTACTCGTGGACAGACAACACTGAAGCTTTCTTT.

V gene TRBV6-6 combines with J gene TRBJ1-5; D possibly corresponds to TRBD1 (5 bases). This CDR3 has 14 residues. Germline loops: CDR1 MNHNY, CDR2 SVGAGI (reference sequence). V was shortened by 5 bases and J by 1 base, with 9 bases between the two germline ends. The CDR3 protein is CASSRGGSNQPQHF. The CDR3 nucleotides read TGTGCCAGCAGTCGGGGGGGGAGCAATCAGCCCCAGCATTTT.

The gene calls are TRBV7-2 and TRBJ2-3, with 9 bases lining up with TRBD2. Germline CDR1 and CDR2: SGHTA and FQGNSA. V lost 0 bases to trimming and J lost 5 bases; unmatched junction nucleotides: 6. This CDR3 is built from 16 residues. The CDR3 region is CASSLAAGGHGDTQYF. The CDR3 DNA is TGTGCCAGCAGCTTAGCGGCGGGAGGGCATGGAGATACGCAGTATTTT.

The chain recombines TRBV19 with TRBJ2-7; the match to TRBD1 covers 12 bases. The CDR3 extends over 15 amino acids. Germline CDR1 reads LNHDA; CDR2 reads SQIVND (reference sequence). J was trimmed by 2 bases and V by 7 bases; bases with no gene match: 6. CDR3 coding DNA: TGTGCCAGTACCCCCGGGACAGGGGGCACCTACGAGCAGTACTTC. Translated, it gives CASTPGTGGTYEQYF.

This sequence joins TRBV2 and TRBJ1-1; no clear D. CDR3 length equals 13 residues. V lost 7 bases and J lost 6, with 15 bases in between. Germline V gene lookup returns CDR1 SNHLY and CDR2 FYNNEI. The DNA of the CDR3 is TGTGCCAGCACCCCCGGGCCATACCCTGAAGCTTTCTTT. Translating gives CASTPGPYPEAFF.

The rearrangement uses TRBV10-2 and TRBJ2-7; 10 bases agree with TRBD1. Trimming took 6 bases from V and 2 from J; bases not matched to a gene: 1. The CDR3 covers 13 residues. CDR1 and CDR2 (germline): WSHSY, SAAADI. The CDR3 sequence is CASRGTGAYEQYF. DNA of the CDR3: TGCGCCAGCAGGGGGACAGGGGCCTACGAGCAGTACTTC.

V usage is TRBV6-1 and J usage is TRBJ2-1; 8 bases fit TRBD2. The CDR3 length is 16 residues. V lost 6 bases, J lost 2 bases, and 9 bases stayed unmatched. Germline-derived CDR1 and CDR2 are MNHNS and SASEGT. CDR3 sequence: CASRERTGGTYNEQFF. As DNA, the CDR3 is TGTGCCAGCAGGGAAAGGACGGGAGGGACCTACAATGAGCAGTTCTTC.

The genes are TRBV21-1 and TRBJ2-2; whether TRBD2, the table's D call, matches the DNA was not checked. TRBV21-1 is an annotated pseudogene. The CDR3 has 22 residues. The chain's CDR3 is CASSRRSRGGLAGGPDTGELFF. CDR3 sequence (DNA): TGTGCCAGCAGCAGGAGGTCTCGGGGAGGACTAGCGGGAGGGCCGGATACCGGGGAGCTGTTTTTT.

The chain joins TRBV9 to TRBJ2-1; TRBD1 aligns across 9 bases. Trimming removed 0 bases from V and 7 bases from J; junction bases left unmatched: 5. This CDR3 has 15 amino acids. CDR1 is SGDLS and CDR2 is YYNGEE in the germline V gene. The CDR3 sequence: CASSVAGTGTNEQFF. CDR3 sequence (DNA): TGTGCCAGCAGCGTAGCTGGGACAGGGACAAATGAGCAGTTCTTC.

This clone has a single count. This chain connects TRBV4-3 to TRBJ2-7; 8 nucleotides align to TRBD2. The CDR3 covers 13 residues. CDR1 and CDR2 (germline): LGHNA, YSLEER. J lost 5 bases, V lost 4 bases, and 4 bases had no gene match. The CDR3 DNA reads TGCGCCAGCAGCCCCCGGACTAGCCACGAGCAGTACTTC. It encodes CASSPRTSHEQYF.

This CDR3 reads CASTWTGANTEAFF. Written as DNA, the CDR3 is TGTGCCAGTACTTGGACAGGGGCAAACACTGAAGCTTTCTTT. This chain uses TRBV19 with TRBJ1-1, with 9 bases lining up with TRBD1. The CDR3 spans 14 residues. In germline, CDR1 is LNHDA, CDR2 SQIVND (reference sequence). V trimming: 7 bases; J trimming: 2 bases; junction bases outside the gene matches: 5.

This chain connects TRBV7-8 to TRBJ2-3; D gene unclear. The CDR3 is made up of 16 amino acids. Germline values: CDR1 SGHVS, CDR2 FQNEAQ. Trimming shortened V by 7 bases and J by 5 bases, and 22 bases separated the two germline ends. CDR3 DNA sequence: TGTGCCAGCATCCTCTCCGGCTACTCTGGCGTAGATACGCAGTATTTT. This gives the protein CASILSGYSGVDTQYF.

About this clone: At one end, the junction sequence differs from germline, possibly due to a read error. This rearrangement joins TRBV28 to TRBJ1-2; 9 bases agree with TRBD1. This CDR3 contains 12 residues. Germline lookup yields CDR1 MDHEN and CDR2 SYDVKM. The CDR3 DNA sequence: TGTGCCAGCAGTTTATTAACAGGGGGCAAGTCGTTC. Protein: CASSLLTGGKSF.

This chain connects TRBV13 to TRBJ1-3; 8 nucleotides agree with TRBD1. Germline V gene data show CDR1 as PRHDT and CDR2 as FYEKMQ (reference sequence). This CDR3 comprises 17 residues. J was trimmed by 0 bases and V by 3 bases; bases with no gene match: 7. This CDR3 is CASSLRTGLTSGNTIYF. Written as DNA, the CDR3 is TGTGCCAGCAGCTTGAGGACAGGGCTCACCTCTGGAAACACCATATATTTT.

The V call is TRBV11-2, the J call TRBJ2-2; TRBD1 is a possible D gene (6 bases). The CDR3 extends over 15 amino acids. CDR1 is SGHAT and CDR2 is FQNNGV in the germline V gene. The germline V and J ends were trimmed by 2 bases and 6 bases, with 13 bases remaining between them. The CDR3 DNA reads TGTGCCAGCAGCTTAACCTCAGGGGATGCCGGGGAGCTGTTTTTT. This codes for CASSLTSGDAGELFF. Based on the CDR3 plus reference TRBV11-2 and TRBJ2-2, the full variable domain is EAGVAQSPRYKIIEKRQSVAFWCNPISGHATLYWYQQILGQGPKLLIQFQNNGVVDDSQLPKDRFSAERLKGVDSTLKIQPAKLEDSAVYLCASSLTSGDAGELFFGEGSRLTVL.

CDR3 residues: CSGTGESGELFF. In nucleotides, the CDR3 is TGCAGCGGGACAGGGGAGAGTGGGGAGCTGTTTTTT. This chain links TRBV29-1 with TRBJ2-2; TRBD1 matches 9 bases. The CDR3 covers 12 residues. After removal of 7 bases from V and 8 bases from J, the junction contained 5 bases not matched to a gene. Germline assignment: CDR1 SQVTM and CDR2 ANQGSEA.

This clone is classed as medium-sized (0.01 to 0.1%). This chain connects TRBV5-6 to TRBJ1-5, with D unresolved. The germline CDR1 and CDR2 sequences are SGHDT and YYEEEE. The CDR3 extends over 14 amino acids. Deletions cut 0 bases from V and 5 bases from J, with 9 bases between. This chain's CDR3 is CASSLVGPHQPQHF. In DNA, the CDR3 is TGTGCCAGCAGCTTGGTAGGGCCTCATCAGCCCCAGCATTTT. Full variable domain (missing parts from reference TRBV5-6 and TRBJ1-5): DAGVTQSPTHLIKTRGQQVTLRCSPKSGHDTVSWYQQALGQGPQFIFQYYEEEERQRGNFPDRFSGHQFPNYSSELNVNALLLGDSALYLCASSLVGPHQPQHFGDGTRLSIL.

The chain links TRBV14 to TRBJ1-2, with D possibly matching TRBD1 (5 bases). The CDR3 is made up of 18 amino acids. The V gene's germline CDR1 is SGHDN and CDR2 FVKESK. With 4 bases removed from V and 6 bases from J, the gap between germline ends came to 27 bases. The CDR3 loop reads CASSPHRGSQYLRDGYTF. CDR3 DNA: TGTGCCAGCAGCCCGCATCGCGGAAGCCAGTATCTCAGGGATGGCTACACCTTC.

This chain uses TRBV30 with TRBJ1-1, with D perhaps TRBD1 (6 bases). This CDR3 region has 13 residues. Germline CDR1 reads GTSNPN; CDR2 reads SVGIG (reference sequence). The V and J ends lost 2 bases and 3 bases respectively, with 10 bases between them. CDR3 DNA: TGTGCCTGGAGTCCACAGGGTTACACTGAAGCTTTCTTT. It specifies CAWSPQGYTEAFF.

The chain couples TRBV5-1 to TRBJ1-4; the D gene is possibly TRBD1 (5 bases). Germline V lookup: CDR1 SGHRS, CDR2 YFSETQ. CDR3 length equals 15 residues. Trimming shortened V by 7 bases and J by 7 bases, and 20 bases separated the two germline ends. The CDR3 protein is CASHDGGATGEKLFF. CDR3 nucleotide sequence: TGCGCCAGCCATGACGGGGGAGCCACGGGTGAAAAACTGTTTTTT.

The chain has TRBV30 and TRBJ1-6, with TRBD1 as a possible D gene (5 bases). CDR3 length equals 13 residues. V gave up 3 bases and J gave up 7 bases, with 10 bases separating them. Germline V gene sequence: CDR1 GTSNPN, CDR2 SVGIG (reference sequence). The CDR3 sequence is CAWRAGWNSPLHF. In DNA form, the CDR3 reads TGTGCCTGGAGGGCAGGGTGGAATTCACCCCTCCACTTT.

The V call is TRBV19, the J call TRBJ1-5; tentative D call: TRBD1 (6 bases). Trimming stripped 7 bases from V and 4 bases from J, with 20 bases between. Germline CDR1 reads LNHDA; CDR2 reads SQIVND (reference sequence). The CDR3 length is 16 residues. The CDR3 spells CASTPGARRENQPQHF. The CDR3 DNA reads TGTGCCAGTACCCCGGGGGCGCGCAGGGAGAATCAGCCCCAGCATTTT.

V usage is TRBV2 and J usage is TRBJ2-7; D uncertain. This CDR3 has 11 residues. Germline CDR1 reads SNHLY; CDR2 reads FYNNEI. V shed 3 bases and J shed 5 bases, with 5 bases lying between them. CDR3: CASSEVNEQYF. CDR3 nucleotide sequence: TGTGCCAGCAGTGAGGTCAACGAGCAGTACTTC.